One sample yielded the 14 T cell receptor beta chains listed below, sequenced in a study of regulatory T cells in long-lasting Graves disease. Sample time point: persistent/refractory GD, antithyroid drugs over 5 years with positive TRAb. RNA from PBMCs was the source of the TCR library. Investigators prepared the TCR beta libraries by applying iRepertoire HTBI primers and Arm-PCR of CDR3 regions. TCRdb used MiXCR to reprocess the multiplex PCR reads, holding one entry per CDR3 protein. The sample consists of approximately 690,000 distinct CDR3 sequences, approximately 29% of them appearing once. The input for sequencing was peripheral blood mononuclear cells (PBMCs), taken when the disease was refractory, from a patient treated with antithyroid drugs. Receptor source: a female donor with Graves disease.

This sequence joins TRBV20-1 and TRBJ1-2; 9 nucleotides match TRBD1. The CDR3 runs 13 residues. V was pared by 3 bases and J by 8 bases, with 7 bases of the junction left unmatched. In germline, CDR1 is DFQATT, CDR2 SNEGSKA (reference sequence). CDR3 in amino acids: CSASPGQGTGYTF. In nucleotides, the CDR3 is TGCAGTGCTAGTCCGGGACAGGGTACCGGCTACACCTTC.

This clonotype was detected many times. The rearrangement uses TRBV7-2 and TRBJ2-7, with D possibly matching TRBD2 (5 bases). The ends were cut back, 3 bases at V and 3 bases at J, with 15 bases in the middle. The CDR3 runs to 15 residues. Per germline, CDR1 SGHTA and CDR2 FQGNSA. CDR3 in DNA: TGTGCCAGCAGCTTCTTGCGGGCCCACGGCTACGAGCAGTACTTC. It encodes CASSFLRAHGYEQYF.

This chain connects TRBV7-3 to TRBJ2-1; a possible D gene is TRBD2 (6 bases). V gave up 1 base and J gave up 7 bases, with 14 bases separating them. CDR1 is SGHTA, CDR2 FQGTGA, per germline. This CDR3 spans 15 amino acids. Here the CDR3 reads CASSLNTGSQNEQFF. In nucleotides, the CDR3 is TGTGCCAGCAGCTTAAACACCGGGAGTCAGAATGAGCAGTTCTTC.

The table lists this clonotype with many counts. The rearrangement links TRBV12-3 or TRBV12-4 to TRBJ2-7; 12 bases fit TRBD2. The CDR3 has 15 residues. V shed 1 base and J 7 bases; nucleotides not matched to a gene: 5. DNA for the CDR3: TGTGCCAGCAGTTTAGGACTAGCGGGAGCTGTTGAGCAGTACTTC. Translating it yields CASSLGLAGAVEQYF.

The chain links TRBV19 to TRBJ1-2; D possibly corresponds to TRBD1 (5 bases). Germline V gene lookup returns CDR1 LNHDA and CDR2 SQIVND (reference sequence). V was shortened by 5 bases and J by 2 bases, with 18 bases between the two germline ends. This CDR3 has 16 residues. This CDR3 is CASSRVGDGVNYGYTF. CDR3 nucleotides: TGTGCCAGTAGTCGGGTAGGGGACGGAGTAAACTATGGCTACACCTTC.

DNA for the CDR3: TGTGCCAGCAGTTTCGGGGTGATGAACACTGAAGCTTTCTTT. Protein sequence: CASSFGVMNTEAFF. The genes are TRBV12-3 or TRBV12-4 and TRBJ1-1; D is unresolved. V was clipped by 3 bases and J by 0 bases, with 8 bases between them. The CDR3 covers 14 residues.

This clonotype was observed a few times. This chain joins TRBV7-3 and TRBJ2-2, with no clear D. V was cut by 6 bases and J by 4 bases, with 12 bases left in between. This CDR3 has 14 amino acids. CDR1 and CDR2 from the germline V gene are SGHTA and FQGTGA. CDR3 protein: CASSPSSGTGELFF. The DNA of the CDR3 is TGTGCCAGCAGTCCCTCCTCTGGCACCGGGGAGCTGTTTTTT.

This clonotype was detected a few times. CDR3 amino acids: CASGGAGAAEAFF. DNA for the CDR3: TGCGCCAGCGGGGGGGCTGGGGCGGCTGAAGCTTTCTTT. This chain uses TRBV5-1 with TRBJ1-1, with TRBD1 as a possible D gene (6 bases). With 7 bases removed from V and 6 bases from J, the gap between germline ends came to 16 bases. The germline CDR1 and CDR2 sequences are SGHRS and YFSETQ. The CDR3 spans 13 residues.

This clonotype was seen only a few times. The chain combines TRBV11-2 with TRBJ2-7, with 14 bases aligning to TRBD2. The CDR3 covers 16 residues. The germline CDR1 and CDR2 sequences are SGHAT and FQNNGV. J gave up 3 bases and V 4 bases, and 5 bases lay outside the gene matches. CDR3 nucleotide sequence: TGTGCCAGCAGCTCCCGACTAGCGGGAGGGGGCTACGAGCAGTACTTC. This codes for CASSSRLAGGGYEQYF.

The rearrangement joins TRBV19 to TRBJ2-2, with D hard to call. The CDR3 has 14 residues. V lost 8 bases and J 0 bases, leaving 10 bases between the germline ends. Germline V gene sequence: CDR1 LNHDA, CDR2 SQIVND (reference sequence). As DNA, the CDR3 is TGTGCCAGTGGTGGCGGCTCGAACACCGGGGAGCTGTTTTTT. It encodes CASGGGSNTGELFF.

This clonotype was observed at least ten times. The chain is built from TRBV11-2 and TRBJ2-5, with D tentatively TRBD2 (5 bases). Trimming pared 1 base from V and 4 bases from J, leaving 10 bases between. Germline CDR1 and CDR2: SGHAT and FQNNGV. CDR3 length: 14 amino acids. The CDR3 loop is CASSLAPSPETQYF. The CDR3 nucleotides read TGTGCCAGCAGCTTAGCCCCTAGCCCAGAGACCCAGTACTTC.

In its sample, this clonotype was seen many times. The chain employs TRBV11-2 and TRBJ2-5; D uncertain. The CDR3 sequence is 12 residues long. V shed 2 bases and J shed 2 bases, with 3 bases lying between them. Germline lookup yields CDR1 SGHAT and CDR2 FQNNGV. CDR3 coding DNA: TGTGCCAGCAGCTTAATGCAAGAGACCCAGTACTTC. It translates to CASSLMQETQYF. Together with reference TRBV11-2 and TRBJ2-5, the CDR3 gives the full variable domain: EAGVAQSPRYKIIEKRQSVAFWCNPISGHATLYWYQQILGQGPKLLIQFQNNGVVDDSQLPKDRFSAERLKGVDSTLKIQPAKLEDSAVYLCASSLMQETQYFGPGTRLLVL.

This clonotype was seen a few times. The gene calls are TRBV15 and TRBJ1-5; TRBD1 agrees at 12 bases. Germline CDR1 LNHNV, CDR2 YYDKDF (reference sequence). V lost 6 bases, J lost 6 bases, and 6 bases stayed unmatched. This CDR3 is 15 amino acids long. The CDR3 sequence: CATRGGTGGGQPQHF. As DNA, the CDR3 is TGTGCCACCAGGGGGGGGACAGGGGGCGGTCAGCCCCAGCATTTT. Filled out from reference TRBV15 and TRBJ1-5, the complete variable domain reads DAMVIQNPRYQVTQFGKPVTLSCSQTLNHNVMYWYQQKSSQAPKLLFHYYDKDFNNEADTPDNFQSRRPNTSFCFLDIRSPGLGDTAMYLCATRGGTGGGQPQHFGDGTRLSIL.

Turning to this clonotype: The junction shows a germline mismatch at one end, possibly a read error. This sequence joins TRBV18 and TRBJ2-7, with 8 bases lining up with TRBD1. The CDR3 has 15 amino acids. Germline loops: CDR1 KGHSH, CDR2 LQKENI. The CDR3 coding sequence is TGTGCCAGCTCCGTCGGGACAGGTCGCCTCTACGAACAGTACTTC. As protein: CASSVGTGRLYEQYF.